This T cell receptor (beta chain) was sequenced during a study of blood T cell repertoires in COVID-19. About the research overall: The United States, Italy and Spain provided the acute and convalescent COVID-19 samples. Nucleic acid was either cDNA or gDNA, and it came from T cells, B-cell-depleted T cells, or PBMCs.

The V gene's germline CDR1 is KGHSH and CDR2 LQKENI. Trimming cost V 2 bases and J 7 bases; bases outside gene matches: 17. The CDR3 loop spans 19 amino acids. Methods used by the authors: How many nucleated cells were present was estimated from reference gene primer amplification. Method: immunoSEQ multiplex PCR; TCRdb's copy keeps in-frame clones and lacks some. The DNA gave D and trimming, while V, J and clone size come from that table. This table holds some 59,000 clones, 90% to 95% found once. The clonotype comes from a man aged 50 or older with acute or convalescent COVID-19. Sequencing was carried out using peripheral blood. This chain links TRBV18 with TRBJ1-2; 12 bases line up with TRBD1. The CDR3 coding sequence is TGTGCCAGCTCACCAAAAGGAACCGGGACAGGGGGCTCGATTGGTGGCTACACCTTC. It encodes CASSPKGTGTGGSIGGYTF.